The next 24 T cell receptor beta chains were all read from a single sample in a study of shared clonotypes between healthy human individuals. Repertoires were generated with immunoSEQ multiplex PCR, while TCRdb's copy carries only in-frame clones and drops some. Here the sample spans roughly 1,500,000 clones, approximately 98% being singletons. The sequenced sample consisted of naive CD4+ T cells sorted from blood. Subset in this sample: CD45RA+ positively selected. These receptor sequences come from a man aged 30 to 45 in good health.

The chain links TRBV19 to TRBJ2-7, with no clear D. CDR1 is LNHDA and CDR2 is SQIVND in the germline V gene (reference sequence). The CDR3 has 13 residues. V lost 3 bases, J lost 6 bases, and 12 bases lay in between. The CDR3: CASSILVGSEQYF. CDR3 sequence (DNA): TGTGCCAGTAGTATTTTGGTAGGTTCCGAGCAGTACTTC.

The V and J genes are TRBV5-5 and TRBJ1-2; no definite D call. V was clipped by 2 bases and J by 5 bases, with 13 bases between them. The CDR3 covers 14 residues. Germline CDR1 and CDR2: SGHKS and YYEKEE (reference sequence). In DNA, the CDR3 is TGTGCCAGCAGCTTAGGTAGGGTGGAGTATGGCTACACCTTC. This gives the protein CASSLGRVEYGYTF.

The V gene is TRBV14, the J gene TRBJ2-1; 11 nucleotides line up with TRBD2. In germline, CDR1 is SGHDN, CDR2 FVKESK. The CDR3 sequence is 20 residues long. V lost 0 bases and J lost 0; bases outside the gene matches: 10. The CDR3 spells CASSQDLRLAGLSSYNEQFF. CDR3 nucleotides: TGTGCCAGCAGCCAAGACCTTAGACTAGCGGGGCTGAGCTCCTACAATGAGCAGTTCTTC.

V is TRBV5-1 and J is TRBJ2-6; D gene ambiguous. The germline V and J ends were trimmed by 0 bases and 4 bases, with 8 bases remaining between them. Germline lookup yields CDR1 SGHRS and CDR2 YFSETQ. CDR3 length: 15 residues. The CDR3 spells CASSLEAAGANVLTF. DNA of the CDR3: TGCGCCAGCAGCTTGGAGGCAGCCGGGGCCAACGTCCTGACTTTC. Together with reference TRBV5-1 and TRBJ2-6, the CDR3 gives the full variable domain: KAGVTQTPRYLIKTRGQQVTLSCSPISGHRSVSWYQQTPGQGLQFLFEYFSETQRNKGNFPGRFSGRQFSNSRSEMNVSTLELGDSALYLCASSLEAAGANVLTFGAGSRLTVL.

V is TRBV5-4 and J is TRBJ2-2; possibly TRBD1 for D (6 bases). V shed 0 bases and J shed 1 base, with 10 bases lying between them. CDR3 size: 16 residues. Germline lookup yields CDR1 SGHNT and CDR2 YYREEE (reference sequence). The CDR3 coding sequence is TGTGCCAGCAGCTTGGTGCCGGGACAGAACACCGGGGAGCTGTTTTTT. Its translation: CASSLVPGQNTGELFF.

The rearrangement uses TRBV7-2 and TRBJ2-3; unclear D gene. Germline-derived CDR1 and CDR2 are SGHTA and FQGNSA. Trimming stripped 3 bases from V and 6 bases from J, with 16 bases between. The CDR3 is made up of 15 amino acids. The CDR3 spells CASSLSRTAPDTQYF. CDR3 bases: TGTGCCAGCAGCTTGAGTAGAACAGCCCCGGATACGCAGTATTTT.

This chain uses TRBV4-1 with TRBJ2-3; maybe TRBD2 (5 bases). This CDR3 has 16 residues. Germline CDR1 MGHRA, CDR2 YSYEKL. The V gene lost 1 base and the J gene lost 4 bases, with 15 bases spanning the gap. The DNA of the CDR3 is TGCGCCAGCAGCCAAGCTTCGAGCGAGGGAGCAGATACGCAGTATTTT. Protein product: CASSQASSEGADTQYF.

The V gene is TRBV7-9, the J gene TRBJ2-2, with 8 bases matching TRBD2. CDR1 is SEHNR, CDR2 FQNEAQ, per germline (reference sequence). The CDR3 sequence is 17 residues long. The trim removed 5 bases at V and 1 base at J, leaving 9 bases unmatched. CDR3 sequence: CASSPRRGRKNTGELFF. For the CDR3, the DNA is TGTGCCAGCAGCCCCAGGCGCGGGAGGAAGAACACCGGGGAGCTGTTTTTT. Based on the CDR3 plus reference TRBV7-9 and TRBJ2-2, the full variable domain is DTGVSQNPRHKITKRGQNVTFRCDPISEHNRLYWYRQTLGQGPEFLTYFQNEAQLEKSRLLSDRFSAERPKGSFSTLEIQRTEQGDSAMYLCASSPRRGRKNTGELFFGEGSRLTVL.

The chain combines TRBV7-9 with TRBJ2-3; D perhaps matches TRBD1 (5 bases). CDR3 length: 14 residues. V was pared by 1 base and J by 3 bases, with 8 bases between. Germline lookup yields CDR1 SEHNR and CDR2 FQNEAQ (reference sequence). The CDR3 spells CASSLVTATDTQYF. The CDR3 region has the DNA TGTGCCAGCAGCTTAGTGACAGCAACAGATACGCAGTATTTT.

J is TRBJ1-1 and V is TRBV7-9; D is unclear. The CDR3 is 13 amino acids. The V end lost 2 bases, the J end lost 6 bases, and 10 bases lay between the germline ends. From germline, CDR1 is SEHNR and CDR2 FQNEAQ (reference sequence). CDR3 in amino acids: CASSLSVFAEAFF. CDR3 sequence (DNA): TGTGCCAGCAGCTTAAGCGTATTCGCTGAAGCTTTCTTT.

The chain recombines TRBV19 with TRBJ1-2, with 7 bases lining up with TRBD1. The CDR3 has 10 residues. Trimming at V came to 9 bases and at J to 13 bases, leaving 8 bases not matched to a gene. CDR1 LNHDA and CDR2 SQIVND come from the germline V gene (reference sequence). The CDR3 loop is CARGTDSFTF. The CDR3 DNA reads TGTGCCAGGGGGACAGACTCCTTCACCTTC. The whole variable domain, remainder taken from reference TRBV19 and TRBJ1-2, is DGGITQSPKYLFRKEGQNVTLSCEQNLNHDAMYWYRQDPGQGLRLIYYSQIVNDFQKGDIAEGYSVSREKKESFPLTVTSAQKNPTAFYLCARGTDSFTFGSGTRLTVV.

The rearrangement joins TRBV11-3 to TRBJ2-7, with unresolved D. Per the germline V gene, CDR1 is SGHNT and CDR2 is YENEEA. V was trimmed by 4 bases and J by 5 bases, leaving 9 bases between them. The CDR3 contains 12 residues. CDR3 DNA sequence: TGTGCCAGCAGCTACCGCTCGGACGAGCAGTACTTC. Translation gives CASSYRSDEQYF.

The chain employs TRBV30 and TRBJ2-2, with TRBD2 matching 7 bases. Germline-derived CDR1 and CDR2 are GTSNPN and SVGIG (reference sequence). Trimming removed 3 bases from V and 2 bases from J; junction bases left unmatched: 3. This CDR3 has 14 residues. The CDR3, as DNA: TGTGCCTGGAGGACAGCGGGAAACACCGGGGAGCTGTTTTTT. This codes for CAWRTAGNTGELFF.

The rearrangement uses TRBV15 and TRBJ1-5, with 9 nucleotides matching TRBD1. Per the germline V gene, CDR1 is LNHNV and CDR2 is YYDKDF (reference sequence). CDR3 size: 15 residues. V lost 5 bases to trimming and J lost 15 bases; unmatched junction nucleotides: 17. CDR3 sequence reads: CATSAQDRGLGVRHF. CDR3 coding DNA: TGTGCCACCAGCGCCCAAGACAGGGGGTTAGGGGTCCGGCATTTT.

This chain links TRBV28 with TRBJ2-7; D tentatively reads TRBD1 or TRBD2 (6 bases each). V was trimmed by 6 bases and J by 6 bases, leaving 21 bases between them. The germline CDR1 and CDR2 sequences are MDHEN and SYDVKM. The CDR3 sequence is 15 residues long. DNA for the CDR3: TGTGCCAGCAGCCCGACCGGGCATAAGGGGGGCGAGCAGTACTTC. It translates to CASSPTGHKGGEQYF.

With regard to this clone: Distinct nucleotide sequences in the sample also encode this CDR3. This chain uses TRBV7-2 with TRBJ2-7; D is uncertain. V shed 1 base and J shed 2 bases, with 9 bases lying between them. From germline, CDR1 is SGHTA and CDR2 FQGNSA. CDR3 length: 14 amino acids. In DNA, the CDR3 is TGTGCCAGCAGCTTAGACAGAGGCCCCTACGAGCAGTACTTC. Its translation: CASSLDRGPYEQYF.

This chain joins TRBV6-1 and TRBJ1-1, with D unclear. Germline-derived CDR1 and CDR2 are MNHNS and SASEGT. This CDR3 contains 14 residues. V lost 7 bases, J lost 0 bases, and 12 bases lay in between. CDR3 in DNA: TGTGCCAGCATAGAAGATTACATGAACACTGAAGCTTTCTTT. Amino acids: CASIEDYMNTEAFF.

The DNA for the CDR3 is TGTGCCAGCAGCTCCTGGGAGACGGCAGATACGCAGTATTTT. Translated, it gives CASSSWETADTQYF. The chain uses TRBV7-8 and TRBJ2-3; D is perhaps TRBD2 (5 bases). Germline V gene lookup returns CDR1 SGHVS and CDR2 FQNEAQ. Trimming removed 4 bases at V and 4 bases at J, with 12 bases between. The CDR3 length is 14 residues.

This chain uses TRBV7-2 with TRBJ2-3; either TRBD1 or TRBD2 may supply D (6 bases each). Per the germline V gene, CDR1 is SGHTA and CDR2 is FQGNSA. CDR3 length: 13 residues. The V and J ends lost 5 bases and 6 bases respectively, with 12 bases between them. The CDR3 DNA reads as TGTGCCAGCAGCCCGCGGAGGGGGGATACGCAGTATTTT. Residues: CASSPRRGDTQYF.

The CDR3 region is CASSFGQAMDEQFF. CDR3 DNA sequence: TGTGCCAGCAGCTTCGGACAGGCCATGGATGAGCAGTTCTTC. The rearrangement joins TRBV7-3 to TRBJ2-1, with 7 bases identical to TRBD1. V lost 3 bases and J lost 8; bases outside the gene matches: 7. CDR1 is SGHTA and CDR2 is FQGTGA in the germline V gene. This CDR3 is built from 14 residues.

The chain combines TRBV18 with TRBJ2-7; 9 nucleotides match TRBD2. The CDR3 length is 15 residues. Germline CDR1 and CDR2: KGHSH and LQKENI. After removal of 2 bases from V and 5 bases from J, the junction contained 7 bases not matched to a gene. CDR3 region: CASSPGLAGTDEQYF. The CDR3 bases are TGTGCCAGCTCACCAGGGCTAGCGGGAACCGACGAGCAGTACTTC.

This rearrangement joins TRBV5-6 to TRBJ2-5, with 7 bases that match TRBD1. Germline V gene lookup returns CDR1 SGHDT and CDR2 YYEEEE. V lost 2 bases and J lost 5; bases outside the gene matches: 3. The length of the CDR3 is 13 residues. CDR3 coding DNA: TGTGCCAGCAGCTTCAGGGGGTCGGAGACCCAGTACTTC. As protein: CASSFRGSETQYF.

This chain joins TRBV7-2 and TRBJ2-5; D gene unclear. The CDR3 extends over 11 amino acids. Germline CDR1 is SGHTA and CDR2 is FQGNSA. The V end was cut by 8 bases, the J end by 0 bases, with 4 bases between. The CDR3 nucleotides read TGTGCCAGCCTCGACCAAGAGACCCAGTACTTC. The encoded protein is CASLDQETQYF.

As to this clone: This sample also contains other DNA sequences that code for the same CDR3. This rearrangement joins TRBV29-1 to TRBJ1-5, with D possibly matching TRBD1 (6 bases). V was shortened by 6 bases and J by 3 bases, with 9 bases between the two germline ends. This CDR3 has 12 residues. In germline, CDR1 is SQVTM, CDR2 ANQGSEA. CDR3 in amino acids: CSVGDNNQPQHF. Here the CDR3 DNA reads TGCAGCGTGGGGGACAACAATCAGCCCCAGCATTTT.